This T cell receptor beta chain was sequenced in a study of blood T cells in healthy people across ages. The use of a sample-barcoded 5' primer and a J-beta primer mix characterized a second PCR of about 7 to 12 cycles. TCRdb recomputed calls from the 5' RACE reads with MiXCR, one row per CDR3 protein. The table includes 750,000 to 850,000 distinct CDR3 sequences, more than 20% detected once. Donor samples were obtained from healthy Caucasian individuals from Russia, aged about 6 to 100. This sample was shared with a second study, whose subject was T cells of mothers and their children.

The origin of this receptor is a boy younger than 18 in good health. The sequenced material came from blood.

CDR3 in DNA: TGTGCCAGCAGCCCCGGATCCTCGAACGAGCAGTACTTC. Translation: CASSPGSSNEQYF. The chain links TRBV7-2 to TRBJ2-7; no clear D gene. CDR3 size: 13 residues. V gave up 5 bases and J gave up 5 bases, with 13 bases separating them. Germline lookup yields CDR1 SGHTA and CDR2 FQGNSA.